This record covers a single T cell receptor (beta chain). Its antigen is still unknown. No much larger clone is present one base from it, and per-base qualities are unavailable. The donors were healthy, HIV-negative adults with no recently reported acute infections or vaccinations. Only Caucasian adults living in Nashville, Tennessee, USA were represented among the donors. CD4+ T cells were enriched by magnetic negative selection, after which naive cells were positively selected on CD45RA and the negative fraction was taken as the memory subset. After blood collection by leukapheresis, PBMCs were isolated using Ficoll-Histopaque density gradient centrifugation and then cryopreserved in the vapor phase of liquid nitrogen. Analytical flow cytometry was used to check the purity and quantity of every magnetically sorted T cell population. Genomic DNA was isolated from every sorted fraction and measured by UV absorbance on a Nanodrop 2000c.

TCR CDR3 regions were amplified from genomic DNA by multiplex PCR using the deep immunoSEQ assay. For each cell subset, the extracted genomic DNA was distributed evenly across all wells of several immunoSEQ 96-well plates, and each plate served as one replicate. Each replicate PCR for sorted subsets received about 200 ng genomic DNA, equal to 30,000 or so T cell genomes. Purified libraries were quantified with a Qubit 3.0 fluorometer, sized on a Bioanalyzer 2100, and re-quantified with the KAPA Library Quantification kit. Every immunoSEQ 96-well plate was sequenced on a dedicated single-read 150-cycle Illumina NextSeq 550 flow cell. In the paper's pipeline: The immunoSEQ output contained only junctional sequences without quality scores, so filtering could not match that applied to full-length reads. To assign V/J genes and CDR3, sequences were annotated using PyIR, a Python wrapper for IgBLAST v1.9, with IMGT germline references. Any read was removed if the V/J assignment was weak (E-value above 1e-6), the CDR3 was missing, or the read contained stop codons, out-of-frame junctions, or ambiguous translated residues. V3J clonotypes were defined as sequences sharing the same inferred V gene, J gene, and CDR3 amino acid sequence. Percentage overlap between repertoires was computed as shared unique clonotypes divided by the size of the smaller repertoire. RTK rarefaction, the Chao1 estimator, and Recon v2.1 estimates of unobserved clonotypes were used to assess repertoire richness. For all TCRbeta clonotypes obtained by the gDNA method from a handful of donors, generation probabilities were computed with OLGA. TCRdb stores this immuneACCESS table with in-frame sequences only. Part of the clones is absent; in the studies checked, under half of the shortfall reflects unresolved V genes, and no reason is known for the rest. V, J and clone size are those of that table, while D and trimming were read from the DNA. The sample has approximately 350,000 clones on record, 74% of them singletons. Jointly, the top ten make up around a tenth of the sample.

This entry is derived from a study of shared clonotypes between healthy human individuals (dated by TCRdb to the early 2020s). At the level of the whole study: Two women and a few men aged 18 to 49 years were included in the cohort. For each donor, three plates each were used for CD4 naive and CD4 memory, two plates were used for CD8 naive, and one plate was used for CD8 memory. To estimate repertoire size and how much clonotype sharing occurs between individuals, the study deeply sequenced the blood TCR repertoires of five healthy adults. To increase sequencing depth and limit assay-specific biases, different laboratories used diverse techniques to prepare libraries and sequence TCR repertoires. Each donor's leukapheresis produced roughly between about 0.85 and 10 billion PBMCs.

General conclusions and limits of the study: Based on pairwise subsampling, the degree of clonotype sharing among donors was expected to be affected by sequencing depth. Compared with non-shared clonotypes, clonotypes shared by all four sorted-subset donors had higher generation probabilities. The small number of donors limited the genetic and exposure-history diversity represented. Even with the large sequencing depth, rarefaction of the sorted-subset datasets indicated that sequencing was incomplete. Estimated clonotype richness was generally larger for naive than for memory subsets. Sampling was restricted to blood, and TCR repertoires in tissue are likely to differ from TCR repertoires in blood. Across several donors, approximately 4.6% of naive CD4, 3% to 3.5% of naive CD8, around 2.1% of memory CD4, and under 0.45% of memory CD8 clonotypes were shared.

Counted from cysteine to phenylalanine, this CDR3 has 16 amino acids. The DNA shown is the 48-base CDR3, in frame from base 1. CDR1 and CDR2, per the germline V gene, are SGHTA and FQGNSA. After removal of 3 bases from V and 4 bases from J, the junction retains 5 bases not matched to a gene. This clonotype was obtained from a young man in good health. The sequenced material came from memory CD4+ T cells sorted from blood. The sample's cell subset or site label, in plain terms: CD45RA-negative fraction. This chain is built from TRBV7-2 and TRBJ2-2, with 10 bases matching TRBD1. The sequenced DNA is TGTGCCAGCAGCTTGACAGGGGGCGCGGGCACCGGGGAGCTGTTTTTT. This gives the protein CASSLTGGAGTGELFF.